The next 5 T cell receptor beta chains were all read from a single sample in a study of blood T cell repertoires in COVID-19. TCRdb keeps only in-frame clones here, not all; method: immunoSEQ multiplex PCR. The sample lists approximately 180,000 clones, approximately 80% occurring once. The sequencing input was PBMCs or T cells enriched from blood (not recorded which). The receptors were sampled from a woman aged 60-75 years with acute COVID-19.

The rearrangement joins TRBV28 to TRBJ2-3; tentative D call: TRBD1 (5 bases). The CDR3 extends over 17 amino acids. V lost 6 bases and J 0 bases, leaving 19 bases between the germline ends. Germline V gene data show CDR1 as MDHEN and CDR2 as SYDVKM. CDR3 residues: CASRGLITGRSTDTQYF. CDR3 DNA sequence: TGTGCCAGCAGAGGGCTTATTACAGGCCGGAGCACAGATACGCAGTATTTT.

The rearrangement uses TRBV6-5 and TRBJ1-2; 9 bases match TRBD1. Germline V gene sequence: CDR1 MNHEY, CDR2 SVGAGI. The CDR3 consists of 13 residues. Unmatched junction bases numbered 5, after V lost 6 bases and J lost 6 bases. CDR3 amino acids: CASRTRDRDGYTF. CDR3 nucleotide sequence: TGTGCCAGCAGGACCCGGGACAGGGATGGCTACACCTTC.

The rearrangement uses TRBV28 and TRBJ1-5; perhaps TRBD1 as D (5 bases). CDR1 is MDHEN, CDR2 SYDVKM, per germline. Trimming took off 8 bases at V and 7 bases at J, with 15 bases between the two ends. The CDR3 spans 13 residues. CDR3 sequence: CASGIRQQQPQHF. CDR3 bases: TGTGCCAGCGGTATAAGACAGCAACAGCCCCAGCATTTT.

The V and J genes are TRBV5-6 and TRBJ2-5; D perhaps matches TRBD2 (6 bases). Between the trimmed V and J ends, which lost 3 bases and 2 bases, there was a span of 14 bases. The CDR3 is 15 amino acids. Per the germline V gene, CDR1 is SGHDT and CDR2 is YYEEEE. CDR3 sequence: CASSSPGVLQETQYF. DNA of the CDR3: TGTGCCAGCAGCTCACCGGGAGTGCTTCAAGAGACCCAGTACTTC.

CDR3 residues: CASSQSYLPGSYNEQFF. For the CDR3, the DNA is TGTGCCAGCAGCCAGTCGTATCTCCCGGGCTCCTACAATGAGCAGTTCTTC. V gene TRBV14 combines with J gene TRBJ2-1; D uncertain. Germline CDR1 is SGHDN and CDR2 is FVKESK. Trimming shortened V by 3 bases and J by 0 bases, and 15 bases separated the two germline ends. CDR3 length: 17 residues. The full variable domain, its missing parts supplied by reference TRBV14 and TRBJ2-1, is EAGVTQFPSHSVIEKGQTVTLRCDPISGHDNLYWYRRVMGKEIKFLLHFVKESKQDESGMPNNRFLAERTGGTYSTLKVQPAELEDSGVYFCASSQSYLPGSYNEQFFGPGTRLTVL.